This T cell receptor beta chain emerged from a study of blood T cell repertoires in COVID-19. Study-wide context: Acute and convalescent COVID-19 specimens originated in the United States, Italy and Spain. Sources were T cells, B-cell-depleted T cells, or PBMCs; the material itself was cDNA or gDNA.

As originally analysed: Quantification of nucleated cells was approximated via reference gene primer amplification. The data were produced by immunoSEQ multiplex PCR, yet TCRdb's version contains in-frame clones alone and is incomplete. V, J and clone size reflect that table, while D and trimming were determined from the DNA. The table includes 120,000 or so clones, more than 65% detected once. Germline CDR1 SNHLY, CDR2 FYNNEI. V lost 4 bases, J lost 4 bases, and 5 bases stayed unmatched. The CDR3 is 16 amino acids. This TCR was sampled from a woman of 80 years or more with acute or convalescent COVID-19. The sample taken for sequencing was peripheral blood. This sequence joins TRBV2 and TRBJ2-3, with 13 bases lining up with TRBD2. In DNA, the CDR3 is TGTGCCAGCAGTGCCACTAGCGGGGGGGCCGCAGATACGCAGTATTTT. Protein product: CASSATSGGAADTQYF.